Below, 13 T cell receptor beta chains from the same sample are listed, as sequenced in a study of identical twins. In TCRdb, the 5' RACE reads were re-called with MiXCR into one record per CDR3 protein. This table holds about 220,000 distinct CDR3 sequences, 6.5% to 8.5% found once. These sequences were also reported in another study, on yellow fever vaccine responses in identical twins.

Specimen: memory (CD45RO+) T cells sorted from blood. The receptors were gathered from a woman under 30 in good health.

The chain is built from TRBV7-9 and TRBJ2-7; D is unclear. The CDR3 runs to 16 residues. The germline V gene encodes CDR1 SEHNR and CDR2 FQNEAQ (reference sequence). The V gene lost 5 bases and the J gene lost 0 bases, with 17 bases spanning the gap. The CDR3 reads CASSARTELSSYEQYF. The CDR3 DNA is TGTGCCAGCAGCGCCCGGACGGAACTTAGCTCCTACGAGCAGTACTTC.

This clonotype was seen many times. V gene TRBV3-1 combines with J gene TRBJ1-6; TRBD1 agrees at 8 bases. The CDR3 loop spans 17 amino acids. Germline V CDR1 and CDR2: LGHDT, YNNKEL (reference sequence). With 0 bases clipped from V and 6 bases from J, the junction kept 7 bases outside the gene matches. The CDR3 DNA reads TGTGCCAGCAGCCAAGAGGGTCAGGGGGCGTTTAATTCACCCCTCCACTTT. Protein sequence: CASSQEGQGAFNSPLHF.

This clonotype appeared a few times. The rearrangement uses TRBV20-1 and TRBJ2-7; possible D gene TRBD2, 5 bases. CDR3 length: 13 amino acids. Trimming took off 4 bases at V and 4 bases at J, with 14 bases between the two ends. Per germline, CDR1 DFQATT and CDR2 SNEGSKA (reference sequence). The CDR3 sequence: CSAISGVRYEQYF. The CDR3 DNA is TGCAGTGCTATCTCCGGGGTTAGGTACGAGCAGTACTTC.

Comment on this clonotype: Relative to the germline gene, one junction end is altered; a read error may explain this. The rearrangement joins TRBV10-2 to TRBJ2-3, with a possible D match to TRBD2 (5 bases). CDR1 WSHSY and CDR2 SAAADI come from the germline V gene. The CDR3 runs to 17 residues. CDR3 residues: CSSSESFRVGGTDTQYF. The CDR3 nucleotides are TGCTCCAGCAGTGAGTCCTTTCGGGTGGGAGGCACAGATACGCAGTATTTT.

This clonotype has just a few counts. This chain connects TRBV20-1 to TRBJ2-1, with unresolved D. The CDR3 covers 12 residues. Trimming cost V 1 base and J 7 bases, with 8 bases left between them. The V gene's germline CDR1 is DFQATT and CDR2 SNEGSKA (reference sequence). The CDR3: CSARGRENEQFF. The CDR3, as DNA: TGCAGTGCTAGAGGACGAGAGAATGAGCAGTTCTTC.

There are many counts of this clonotype. V gene TRBV18 combines with J gene TRBJ2-1; D ambiguous. The CDR3 sequence is 16 residues long. Germline assignment: CDR1 KGHSH and CDR2 LQKENI. Deletions cut 2 bases from V and 3 bases from J, with 14 bases between. The CDR3: CASSPGTLLSYNEQFF. Here the CDR3 DNA reads TGTGCCAGCTCACCAGGCACCTTACTAAGCTACAATGAGCAGTTCTTC.

Ten or more counts support this clonotype. This chain uses TRBV7-2 with TRBJ1-1; 7 bases fit TRBD1. The germline V gene encodes CDR1 SGHTA and CDR2 FQGNSA. V gave up 5 bases and J gave up 5 bases; unmatched junction bases: 5. There are 13 residues in the CDR3. This chain's CDR3 is CASSLGTATEAFF. CDR3 nucleotide sequence: TGTGCCAGCAGCCTAGGGACAGCGACTGAAGCTTTCTTT.

This clonotype was counted many times. The rearrangement links TRBV7-9 to TRBJ2-1; maybe TRBD2 (5 bases). Germline V CDR1 and CDR2: SEHNR, FQNEAQ (reference sequence). This CDR3 has 14 residues. Trimming left V 3 bases short and J 4 bases short, with 10 bases between. The CDR3 is CASSFRDGYNEQFF. The CDR3 DNA is TGTGCCAGCAGCTTCCGGGATGGTTACAATGAGCAGTTCTTC.

This clonotype showed up many times. This sequence joins TRBV7-8 and TRBJ2-5; TRBD1 might be the D (6 bases). Trimming removed 5 bases from V and 1 base from J, with 11 bases in between. Per the germline V gene, CDR1 is SGHVS and CDR2 is FQNEAQ. The CDR3 is 14 residues long. CDR3: CASSPGDIQETQYF. CDR3 DNA sequence: TGTGCCAGCAGCCCCGGGGACATCCAAGAGACCCAGTACTTC.

This clonotype was seen ten or more times. The chain has TRBV20-1 and TRBJ1-5; no clear D gene. Trimming pared 3 bases from V and 6 bases from J, leaving 9 bases between. The germline V gene has CDR1 DFQATT and CDR2 SNEGSKA (reference sequence). The length of the CDR3 is 12 residues. CDR3 protein: CSASDPGQPQHF. Here the CDR3 DNA reads TGCAGTGCTAGTGATCCGGGTCAGCCCCAGCATTTT.

Ten or more counts support this clonotype. V and J are TRBV5-1 and TRBJ2-3, with 9 bases identical to TRBD2. In germline, CDR1 is SGHRS, CDR2 YFSETQ. The CDR3 runs 14 residues. V lost 7 bases to trimming and J lost 4 bases; unmatched junction nucleotides: 7. The DNA for the CDR3 is TGCGCCAGCCGTCTAGCGGGGCTCGCAGATACGCAGTATTTT. Amino acids: CASRLAGLADTQYF.

This clonotype was detected only a few times. The CDR3 here is CATSPRGEGTDTQYF. DNA for the CDR3: TGTGCCACCAGCCCCCGGGGGGAGGGCACAGATACGCAGTATTTT. The V and J genes are TRBV15 and TRBJ2-3, with 7 nucleotides matching TRBD2. CDR1 is LNHNV and CDR2 is YYDKDF in the germline V gene (reference sequence). The CDR3 length is 15 residues. The V segment lost 5 bases and the J segment 1 base; nucleotides outside the gene matches: 6.

There are many counts of this clonotype. The CDR3 sequence: CASSSPREASYEQYF. The CDR3 DNA is TGTGCCAGCAGTTCTCCCAGGGAGGCGTCCTACGAGCAGTACTTC. This chain connects TRBV28 to TRBJ2-7; D perhaps matches TRBD2 (6 bases). CDR3 length: 15 amino acids. Trimming removed 4 bases from V and 1 base from J, with 14 bases in between. CDR1 and CDR2 from the germline V gene are MDHEN and SYDVKM.